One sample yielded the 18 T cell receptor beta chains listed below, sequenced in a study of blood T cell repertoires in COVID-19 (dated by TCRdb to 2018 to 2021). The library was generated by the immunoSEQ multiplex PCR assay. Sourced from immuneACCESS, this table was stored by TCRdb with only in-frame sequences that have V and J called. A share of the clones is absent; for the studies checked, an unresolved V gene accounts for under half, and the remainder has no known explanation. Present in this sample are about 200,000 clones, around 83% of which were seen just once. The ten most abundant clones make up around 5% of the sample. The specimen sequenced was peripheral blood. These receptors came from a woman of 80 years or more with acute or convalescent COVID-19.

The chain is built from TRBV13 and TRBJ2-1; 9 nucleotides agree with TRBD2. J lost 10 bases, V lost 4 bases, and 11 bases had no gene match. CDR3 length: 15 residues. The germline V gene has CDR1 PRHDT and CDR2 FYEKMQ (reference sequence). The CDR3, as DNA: TGTGCCAGCAGCTCCATAGCGGGAGTCCCGGGGGAGCAGTTCTTC. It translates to CASSSIAGVPGEQFF.

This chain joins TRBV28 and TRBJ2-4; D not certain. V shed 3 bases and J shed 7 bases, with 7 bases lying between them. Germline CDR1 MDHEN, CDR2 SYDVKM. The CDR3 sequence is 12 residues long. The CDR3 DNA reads TGTGCCAGCAGTTTCGGGTGGAACATTCAGTACTTC. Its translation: CASSFGWNIQYF. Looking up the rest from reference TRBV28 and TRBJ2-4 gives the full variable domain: DVKVTQSSRYLVKRTGEKVFLECVQDMDHENMFWYRQDPGLGLRLIYFSYDVKMKEKGDIPEGYSVSREKKERFSLILESASTNQTSMYLCASSFGWNIQYFGAGTRLSVL.

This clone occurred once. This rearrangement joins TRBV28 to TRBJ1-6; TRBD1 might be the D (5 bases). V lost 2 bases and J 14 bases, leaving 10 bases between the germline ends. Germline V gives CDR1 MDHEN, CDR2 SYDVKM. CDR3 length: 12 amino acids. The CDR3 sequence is CASSLPGHSLHF. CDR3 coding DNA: TGTGCCAGCAGTTTACCCGGACACTCCCTCCACTTT.

CDR3 sequence (DNA): TGTGCCAGCAGCTCTCCTACGGGGGCCCTCCACTTT. It translates to CASSSPTGALHF. The rearrangement uses TRBV5-6 and TRBJ1-6; tentatively, D is TRBD1 (5 bases). The germline V gene encodes CDR1 SGHDT and CDR2 YYEEEE. The ends were cut back, 3 bases at V and 14 bases at J, with 12 bases in the middle. This CDR3 is built from 12 residues.

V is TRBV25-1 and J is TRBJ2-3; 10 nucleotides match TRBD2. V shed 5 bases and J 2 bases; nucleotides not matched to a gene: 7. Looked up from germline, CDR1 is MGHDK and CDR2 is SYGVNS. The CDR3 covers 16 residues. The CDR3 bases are TGTGCCAGCAGTTTCCAGCGGGAGGGAACCACAGATACGCAGTATTTT. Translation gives CASSFQREGTTDTQYF. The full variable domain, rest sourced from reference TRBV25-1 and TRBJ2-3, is EADIYQTPRYLVIGTGKKITLECSQTMGHDKMYWYQQDPGMELHLIHYSYGVNSTEKGDLSSESTVSRIRTEHFPLTLESARPSHTSQYLCASSFQREGTTDTQYFGPGTRLTVL.

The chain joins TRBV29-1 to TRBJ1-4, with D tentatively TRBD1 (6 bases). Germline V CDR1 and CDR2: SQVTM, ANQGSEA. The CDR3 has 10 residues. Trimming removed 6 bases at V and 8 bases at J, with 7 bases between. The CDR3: CSVGTEKLFF. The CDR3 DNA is TGCAGCGTGGGGACAGAAAAACTGTTTTTT.

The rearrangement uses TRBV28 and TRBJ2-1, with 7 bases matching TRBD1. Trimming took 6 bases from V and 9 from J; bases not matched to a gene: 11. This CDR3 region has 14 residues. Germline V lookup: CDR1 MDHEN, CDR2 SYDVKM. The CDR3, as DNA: TGTGCCAGCAGGGCAGGGGGACCATCAGGTGAGCAGTTCTTC. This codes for CASRAGGPSGEQFF.

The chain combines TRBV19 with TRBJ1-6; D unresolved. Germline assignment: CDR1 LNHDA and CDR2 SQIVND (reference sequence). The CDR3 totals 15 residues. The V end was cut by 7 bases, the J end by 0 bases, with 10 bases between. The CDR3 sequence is CASTDRSSYNSPLHF. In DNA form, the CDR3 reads TGTGCCAGTACTGATAGGAGCTCCTATAATTCACCCCTCCACTTT.

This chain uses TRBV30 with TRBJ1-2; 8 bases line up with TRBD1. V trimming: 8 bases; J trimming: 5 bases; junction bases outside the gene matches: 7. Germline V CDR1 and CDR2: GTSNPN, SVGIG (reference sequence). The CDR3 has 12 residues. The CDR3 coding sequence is TGTGCCCGCTCGCAGGGGGCGTATGGCTACACCTTC. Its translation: CARSQGAYGYTF. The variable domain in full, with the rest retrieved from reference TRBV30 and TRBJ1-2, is SQTIHQWPATLVQPVGSPLSLECTVEGTSNPNLYWYRQAAGRGLQLLFYSVGIGQISSEVPQNLSASRPQDRQFILSSKKLLLSDSGFYLCARSQGAYGYTFGSGTRLTVV.

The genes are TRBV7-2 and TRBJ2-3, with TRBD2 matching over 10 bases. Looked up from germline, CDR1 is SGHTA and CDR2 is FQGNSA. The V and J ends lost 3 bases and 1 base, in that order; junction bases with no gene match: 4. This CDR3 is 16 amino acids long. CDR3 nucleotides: TGTGCCAGCAGCTTGGGACTAGCGCTACGCACAGATACGCAGTATTTT. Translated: CASSLGLALRTDTQYF.

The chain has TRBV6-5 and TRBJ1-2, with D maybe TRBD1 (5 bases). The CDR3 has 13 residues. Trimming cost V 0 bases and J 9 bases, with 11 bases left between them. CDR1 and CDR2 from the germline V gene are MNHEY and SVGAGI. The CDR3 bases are TGTGCCAGCAGTTACTCAAGGGGTATGAGCTACACCTTC. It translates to CASSYSRGMSYTF.

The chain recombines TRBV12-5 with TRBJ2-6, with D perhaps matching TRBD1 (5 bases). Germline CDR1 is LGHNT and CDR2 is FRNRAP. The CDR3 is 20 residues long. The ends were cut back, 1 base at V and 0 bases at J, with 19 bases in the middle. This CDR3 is CASGLEAGIVGISGANVLTF. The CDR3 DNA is TGTGCTAGTGGTTTGGAAGCAGGGATCGTAGGTATCTCTGGGGCCAACGTCCTGACTTTC. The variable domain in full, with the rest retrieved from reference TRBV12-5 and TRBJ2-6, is DARVTQTPRHKVTEMGQEVTMRCQPILGHNTVFWYRQTMMQGLELLAYFRNRAPLDDSGMPKDRFSAEMPDATLATLKIQPSEPRDSAVYFCASGLEAGIVGISGANVLTFGAGSRLTVL.

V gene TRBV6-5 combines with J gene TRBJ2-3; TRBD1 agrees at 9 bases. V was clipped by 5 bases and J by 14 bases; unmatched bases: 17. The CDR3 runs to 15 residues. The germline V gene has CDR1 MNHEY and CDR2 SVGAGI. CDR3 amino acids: CASSLPGQGRRFWYF. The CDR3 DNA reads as TGTGCCAGCAGTCTTCCGGGACAGGGTCGTCGGTTTTGGTATTTT.

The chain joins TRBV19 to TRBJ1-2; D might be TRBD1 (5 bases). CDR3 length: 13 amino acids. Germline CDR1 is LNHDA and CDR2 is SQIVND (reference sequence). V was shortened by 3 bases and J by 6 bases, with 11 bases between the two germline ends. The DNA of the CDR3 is TGTGCCAGTAGTATCTCCGGGGGTCATGGCTACACCTTC. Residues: CASSISGGHGYTF.

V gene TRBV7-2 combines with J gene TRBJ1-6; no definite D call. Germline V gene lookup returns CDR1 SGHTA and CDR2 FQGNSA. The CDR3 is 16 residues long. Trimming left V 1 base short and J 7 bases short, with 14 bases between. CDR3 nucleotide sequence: TGTGCCAGCAGCTTAGAAGGCAGGCTGTTGAATTCACCCCTCCACTTT. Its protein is CASSLEGRLLNSPLHF.

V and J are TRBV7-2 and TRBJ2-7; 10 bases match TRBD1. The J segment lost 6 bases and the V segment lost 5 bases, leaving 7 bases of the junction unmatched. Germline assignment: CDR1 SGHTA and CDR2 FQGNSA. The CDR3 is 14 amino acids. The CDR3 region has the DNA TGTGCCAGCAGCCTCTGGGGACAGGGGACCGAGCAGTACTTC. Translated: CASSLWGQGTEQYF. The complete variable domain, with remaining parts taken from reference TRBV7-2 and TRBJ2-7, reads GAGVSQSPSNKVTEKGKDVELRCDPISGHTALYWYRQSLGQGLEFLIYFQGNSAPDKSGLPSDRFSAERTGGSVSTLTIQRTQQEDSAVYLCASSLWGQGTEQYFGPGTRLTVT.

The CDR3 loop reads CASTWDSKNEQFF. The CDR3 region has the DNA TGCGCCAGCACGTGGGACTCCAAAAATGAGCAGTTCTTC. This chain connects TRBV10-2 to TRBJ2-1; tentatively, D is TRBD2 (6 bases). Trimming shortened V by 7 bases and J by 7 bases, and 14 bases separated the two germline ends. Per germline, CDR1 WSHSY and CDR2 SAAADI. The CDR3 consists of 13 residues.

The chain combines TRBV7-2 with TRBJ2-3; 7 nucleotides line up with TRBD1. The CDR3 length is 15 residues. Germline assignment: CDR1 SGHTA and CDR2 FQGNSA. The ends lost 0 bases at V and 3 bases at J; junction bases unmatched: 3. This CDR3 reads CASSLARGRTDTQYF. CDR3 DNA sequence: TGTGCCAGCAGCTTAGCGAGGGGGCGGACAGATACGCAGTATTTT.